This T cell receptor beta chain emerged from a study of response to subunit inactivated influenza vaccine. A single record per CDR3 protein comes from TCRdb applying MiXCR to the RT-PCR reads. The sample carries 500,000 to 550,000 distinct CDR3 sequences, around 21% recorded once. Germline loops: CDR1 SQVTM, CDR2 ANQGSEA. The CDR3 is 12 residues long. V shed 6 bases and J shed 5 bases, with 13 bases lying between them. The sample holds a few counts of this clonotype. These data were likewise used in another study, on T cells expressing NK-cell markers. That work contributes: cDNA encoding TCR beta was synthesized via 5'RACE template switching incorporating UMIs.

The material was CD4+ T cells sorted from PBMCs, obtained approximately 13 days after vaccination. This TCR came from a man in his fifties who received an inactivated influenza vaccine. This sequence joins TRBV29-1 and TRBJ2-5; D is tentatively TRBD1 or TRBD2 (5 bases each). The CDR3 loop is CSVIRGRETQYF. The CDR3 region has the DNA TGCAGCGTCATTCGGGGCCGGGAGACCCAGTACTTC.